What follows are 26 T cell receptor beta chains derived from one specimen sequenced in a study of cytomegalovirus exposure and HLA in healthy donors. PCR primers comprised 60 Vbeta and 13 Jbeta primers. TCRdb keeps only in-frame clones here, not all; method: immunoSEQ multiplex PCR. The data show 300,000 or so clones, just under 85% seen once. Sequenced input: PBMCs. The origin of the receptors is a woman in her forties in good health and CMV-seropositive.

The chain recombines TRBV11-3 with TRBJ2-7, with 7 bases matching TRBD2. This CDR3 contains 15 residues. Germline assignment: CDR1 SGHNT and CDR2 YENEEA. The V segment lost 5 bases and the J segment 5 bases; nucleotides outside the gene matches: 12. The CDR3 nucleotides are TGTGCCAGCAGCCTCGTGGGGGGAGGGCCCAACGAGCAGTACTTC. It is translated as CASSLVGGGPNEQYF.

CDR3 in amino acids: CASSQEGNSYNEQFF. The CDR3 nucleotides read TGTGCCAGCAGCCAAGAGGGCAACTCCTACAATGAGCAGTTCTTC. The chain has TRBV4-2 and TRBJ2-1; D ambiguous. The CDR3 is 15 amino acids. V lost 0 bases, J lost 0 bases, and 6 bases lay in between. Germline V gene data show CDR1 as LGHNA and CDR2 as YNFKEQ.

V gene TRBV27 combines with J gene TRBJ1-1, with 9 nucleotides matching TRBD1. This CDR3 contains 15 residues. CDR1 MNHEY and CDR2 SMNVEV come from the germline V gene (reference sequence). The ends lost 5 bases at V and 1 base at J; junction bases unmatched: 5. CDR3: CASSTGTGRNTEAFF. In DNA form, the CDR3 reads TGTGCCAGCAGTACCGGGACAGGGAGGAACACTGAAGCTTTCTTT.

Here the CDR3 reads CAWSATGGGYEQYF. CDR3 nucleotide sequence: TGTGCCTGGAGTGCGACAGGAGGAGGTTACGAGCAGTACTTC. The J gene is TRBJ2-7, the V gene TRBV30; tentative D call: TRBD1 (6 bases). CDR1 is GTSNPN, CDR2 SVGIG, per germline (reference sequence). The CDR3 has 14 residues. V shed 1 base and J shed 4 bases, with 14 bases lying between them.

This clone was counted once. This chain links TRBV27 with TRBJ2-2, with 9 bases fitting TRBD1. This CDR3 comprises 17 residues. V was pared by 6 bases and J by 3 bases, with 11 bases of the junction left unmatched. Germline values: CDR1 MNHEY, CDR2 SMNVEV (reference sequence). CDR3 DNA: TGTGCCAGCAGGACCGGGACAGGGACGAAGTACACCGGGGAGCTGTTTTTT. This encodes CASRTGTGTKYTGELFF.

The V gene is TRBV18, the J gene TRBJ2-7; perhaps TRBD2 as D (5 bases). Germline CDR1 is KGHSH and CDR2 is LQKENI. V was pared by 5 bases and J by 2 bases, with 19 bases between. This CDR3 region has 16 residues. CDR3 region: CASSTMDSRAAYEQYF. The CDR3 nucleotides are TGTGCCAGCTCAACAATGGATTCGCGGGCCGCCTACGAGCAGTACTTC.

This chain connects TRBV27 to TRBJ2-1; the match to TRBD2 covers 8 bases. The CDR3 has 15 amino acids. In germline, CDR1 is MNHEY, CDR2 SMNVEV (reference sequence). With V trimmed by 7 bases and J by 8 bases, 13 bases remained unmatched. CDR3 nucleotides: TGTGCCAGCACAGTGACGGGGGGGGTTTTTGATGAGCAGTTCTTC. Its protein product is CASTVTGGVFDEQFF.

This clone has only one observation. The chain recombines TRBV18 with TRBJ1-1, with D possibly matching TRBD1 (6 bases). The CDR3 spans 15 residues. V was trimmed by 0 bases and J by 1 base, leaving 9 bases between them. In germline, CDR1 is KGHSH, CDR2 LQKENI. The CDR3: CASSPPLTGNTEAFF. The CDR3, as DNA: TGTGCCAGCTCACCACCTTTGACAGGGAACACTGAAGCTTTCTTT.

The gene calls are TRBV2 and TRBJ1-1; 7 nucleotides align to TRBD1. CDR1 and CDR2 (germline): SNHLY, FYNNEI. The CDR3 runs to 13 residues. With 9 bases clipped from V and 0 bases from J, the junction kept 4 bases outside the gene matches. The CDR3 loop is CARGDSLNTEAFF. The CDR3 DNA is TGTGCCAGGGGGGACAGTCTGAACACTGAAGCTTTCTTT.

About this clone: The sample carries other DNA sequences with the same CDR3. V gene TRBV9 combines with J gene TRBJ2-1, with TRBD2 matching 9 bases. J gave up 4 bases and V 0 bases, and 2 bases lay outside the gene matches. The CDR3 loop spans 15 amino acids. CDR1 SGDLS and CDR2 YYNGEE come from the germline V gene. This CDR3 reads CASSVGLAAYNEQFF. The CDR3 DNA reads as TGTGCCAGCAGCGTAGGACTAGCGGCTTACAATGAGCAGTTCTTC.

The V and J genes are TRBV7-3 and TRBJ2-1, with D perhaps TRBD2 (6 bases). Germline V gene lookup returns CDR1 SGHTA and CDR2 FQGTGA. Trimming cost V 0 bases and J 2 bases, with 8 bases left between them. CDR3 length: 15 amino acids. CDR3 DNA sequence: TGTGCCAGCAGCTTAACCCGGGAGACCTACAATGAGCAGTTCTTC. This gives the protein CASSLTRETYNEQFF.

The V call is TRBV27, the J call TRBJ2-1; the match to TRBD2 covers 15 bases. This CDR3 comprises 21 residues. Germline loops: CDR1 MNHEY, CDR2 SMNVEV (reference sequence). The J segment lost 12 bases and the V segment lost 3 bases, leaving 24 bases of the junction unmatched. CDR3 coding DNA: TGTGCCAGCAGTTTGACGGGACTAGCGGGAGGCCGAACATATGGTGAATTAACGCAGTTCTTC. It encodes CASSLTGLAGGRTYGELTQFF.

A note on this clone: This sample also contains other DNA sequences that code for the same CDR3. The chain links TRBV11-2 to TRBJ2-5; 14 positions match TRBD2. Trimming cost V 4 bases and J 5 bases; bases outside gene matches: 3. Germline loops: CDR1 SGHAT, CDR2 FQNNGV. CDR3 length: 15 amino acids. CDR3 sequence reads: CASSSGLAGGETQYF. CDR3 bases: TGTGCCAGCAGCTCCGGACTAGCGGGAGGTGAGACCCAGTACTTC.

This clone was counted between two and nine times. This rearrangement joins TRBV11-1 to TRBJ1-1; 7 nucleotides match TRBD1. Germline trimming cut 5 bases from V and 5 bases from J; bases unmatched to any gene: 14. Per germline, CDR1 SGHAT and CDR2 FQDESV (reference sequence). The CDR3 spans 16 residues. The CDR3 loop is CASSPRDSRRWTEAFF. The CDR3 bases are TGTGCCAGCAGCCCCCGGGACAGCCGAAGATGGACTGAAGCTTTCTTT.

This clone was observed a single time. The rearrangement links TRBV7-9 to TRBJ2-2, with D hard to call. The V gene's germline CDR1 is SEHNR and CDR2 FQNEAQ (reference sequence). V lost 6 bases to trimming and J lost 1 base, with 9 bases between them. This CDR3 spans 14 amino acids. This CDR3 reads CASSFTLNTGELFF. DNA of the CDR3: TGTGCCAGCAGTTTCACATTGAACACCGGGGAGCTGTTTTTT.

To note about this clone: At one end, the junction sequence differs from germline, possibly due to a read error. The same CDR3 also results from other DNA sequences found in this sample. This chain uses TRBV14 with TRBJ2-5; 7 positions agree with TRBD1. Germline V gene lookup returns CDR1 SGHDN and CDR2 FVKESK. CDR3 length: 14 amino acids. The CDR3 sequence: CASSQDRLGETQYF. The CDR3 DNA reads TGCGCCAGCAGCCAGGACAGGCTGGGGGAGACCCAGTACTTC.

This clone was seen only a few times. The rearrangement uses TRBV4-3 and TRBJ2-1, with D possibly matching TRBD2 (6 bases). Germline V gives CDR1 LGHNA, CDR2 YSLEER. Trimming removed 1 base from V and 3 bases from J, with 16 bases in between. The CDR3 totals 17 residues. The CDR3 sequence is CASSQGSQRLVYNEQFF. Written as DNA, the CDR3 is TGCGCCAGCAGCCAAGGTTCGCAAAGACTAGTCTACAATGAGCAGTTCTTC.

This chain connects TRBV27 to TRBJ1-1; a weak D match, TRBD1 (6 bases). Trimming removed 4 bases from V and 0 bases from J, with 18 bases in between. This CDR3 has 17 residues. Germline CDR1 MNHEY, CDR2 SMNVEV (reference sequence). CDR3 protein: CASSSMTDRQMNTEAFF. The CDR3 bases are TGTGCCAGCAGTTCGATGACCGACAGGCAGATGAACACTGAAGCTTTCTTT.

The chain links TRBV30 to TRBJ2-1; 12 bases agree with TRBD2. The CDR3 is made up of 15 amino acids. The V gene's germline CDR1 is GTSNPN and CDR2 SVGIG (reference sequence). With 5 bases clipped from V and 5 bases from J, the junction kept 7 bases outside the gene matches. Here the CDR3 DNA reads TGTGCCTGGGCCAAAACTAGCGGGGGGCACAATGAGCAGTTCTTC. This codes for CAWAKTSGGHNEQFF.

V usage is TRBV25-1 and J usage is TRBJ1-6, with 8 bases identical to TRBD1. V lost 3 bases to trimming and J lost 3 bases; unmatched junction nucleotides: 4. CDR1 and CDR2 from the germline V gene are MGHDK and SYGVNS. The CDR3 has 16 residues. CDR3 protein: CASSDTGGVYNSPLHF. For the CDR3, the DNA is TGTGCCAGCAGTGACACAGGGGGTGTCTATAATTCACCCCTCCACTTT.

This rearrangement joins TRBV29-1 to TRBJ1-2; 11 bases map to TRBD1. Germline V gives CDR1 SQVTM, CDR2 ANQGSEA. Unmatched junction bases numbered 9, after V lost 2 bases and J lost 7 bases. The CDR3 is 15 amino acids. The CDR3 nucleotides are TGCAGCGTTGAATATTGGGGACAGGGGGATGGTGGCTACACCTTC. It is translated as CSVEYWGQGDGGYTF.

The rearrangement links TRBV7-9 to TRBJ1-2; 9 bases are a match to TRBD1. This CDR3 has 14 amino acids. Trimming at V came to 5 bases and at J to 6 bases, leaving 7 bases not matched to a gene. Germline V gives CDR1 SEHNR, CDR2 FQNEAQ (reference sequence). For the CDR3, the DNA is TGTGCCAGCAGCCCAGGACAGGGGAACAATGGCTACACCTTC. Encoded protein: CASSPGQGNNGYTF.

The chain carries TRBV4-3 and TRBJ2-1, with TRBD2 as a possible D gene (6 bases). The germline gives CDR1 LGHNA, CDR2 YSLEER. The CDR3 has 19 amino acids. Between the trimmed V and J ends, which lost 0 bases and 5 bases, there was a span of 23 bases. The CDR3 loop is CASSQDMATAGPGDNEQFF. In nucleotides, the CDR3 is TGCGCCAGCAGCCAAGACATGGCCACGGCGGGGCCGGGGGACAATGAGCAGTTCTTC.

The chain combines TRBV4-2 with TRBJ1-1, with 7 bases matching TRBD1. Trimming cost V 4 bases and J 1 base; bases outside gene matches: 3. Germline values: CDR1 LGHNA, CDR2 YNFKEQ. The CDR3 length is 14 residues. Written as DNA, the CDR3 is TGTGCCAGCAGCCTATCAGGGGGGAACACTGAAGCTTTCTTT. It encodes CASSLSGGNTEAFF.

The J gene is TRBJ1-2, the V gene TRBV28; a weak D match, TRBD1 (6 bases). The germline V gene has CDR1 MDHEN and CDR2 SYDVKM. The CDR3 is made up of 21 amino acids. Between the trimmed V and J ends, which lost 2 bases and 0 bases, there was a span of 28 bases. The CDR3, as DNA: TGTGCCAGCAGTTTAAGGTTGGACAGAAGTCTTCCACCCACCCCTAACTATGGCTACACCTTC. Translated, it gives CASSLRLDRSLPPTPNYGYTF.

The gene calls are TRBV19 and TRBJ1-1; no reliable D call. Germline values: CDR1 LNHDA, CDR2 SQIVND (reference sequence). This CDR3 comprises 14 residues. V lost 3 bases to trimming and J lost 8 bases, with 16 bases between them. CDR3 DNA: TGTGCCAGTAGTATTAGGCTCTCGGGTCCCGAAGCTTTCTTT. It codes for CASSIRLSGPEAFF. The full variable domain, in which reference TRBV19 and TRBJ1-1 provide the parts outside the CDR3, is DGGITQSPKYLFRKEGQNVTLSCEQNLNHDAMYWYRQDPGQGLRLIYYSQIVNDFQKGDIAEGYSVSREKKESFPLTVTSAQKNPTAFYLCASSIRLSGPEAFFGQGTRLTVV.